The T cell receptor beta chain described here comes from a study of OX40 agonist ivuxolimab in advanced cancers. Overall study findings and caveats: At 0.1 to 3.0 mg/kg and by week 6, clonal expansion occurred in CD4+ and CD8+ blood T cells.

Only in-frame clones appear in the TCRdb table, and some are missing; sequencing was by immunoSEQ multiplex PCR. The sample includes fewer than 90,000 clones, 75% to 95% of them seen just once. In regard to this clone: Its target is not known.

From germline, CDR1 is MDHEN and CDR2 SYDVKM. The V segment lost 7 bases and the J segment 3 bases; nucleotides outside the gene matches: 10. The CDR3 extends over 16 amino acids. The gene calls are TRBV28 and TRBJ2-4; 9 nucleotides match TRBD2. This sequence originates from an adult with an advanced solid tumor such as melanoma, head and neck, liver or kidney cancer. The sample consisted of CD4+ or CD8+ T cells sorted from blood, taken in a trial of the OX40 agonist ivuxolimab. In nucleotides, the CDR3 is TGTGCCAGCATGGGCGGGAGGGCCGAGGGCAAAAACATTCAGTACTTC. Amino acids: CASMGGRAEGKNIQYF.